This TCR beta chain was recorded in a study of blood T cell repertoires in COVID-19. The CDR3 extends over 16 amino acids. Trimming took 0 bases from V and 1 from J, leaving 12 bases between them. Per germline, CDR1 LNHNV and CDR2 YYDKDF (reference sequence). In the original workflow: Amplifying reference gene primers gave estimates of nucleated cell counts. Data came from immunoSEQ multiplex PCR; TCRdb stores just in-frame clones and leaves some out. V, J and clone size derive from that table, while D and trimming were established from the DNA sequence. The sample lists about 320,000 clones; roughly 90% were seen once.

The material sequenced was PBMCs or T cells enriched from blood (not recorded which). The chain recombines TRBV15 with TRBJ2-5, with D possibly matching TRBD1 (5 bases). This receptor was identified in a man between 60 and 75 years old who had recovered from COVID-19. Here the CDR3 DNA reads TGTGCCACCAGCAGAGATCCCGACAGAGCCCAAGAGACCCAGTACTTC. Protein product: CATSRDPDRAQETQYF.